The rows below give T cell receptor beta chains drawn from one sample of a study of shared clonotypes between healthy human individuals. Profiling relied on immunoSEQ multiplex PCR, and the TCRdb table lists in-frame clones only, not all of them. The table records 1.5 million to 1.9 million clones, under 99% of them present only once. Sequencing was performed on naive CD4+ T cells sorted from blood. These receptors came from a man aged 30 to 45 in good health. CDR3s include the opening cysteine and the closing phenylalanine or tryptophan. D genes are given only for firm matches. Size tells how often a clone was seen (once, few, many) or the class of an expanded clone, and some rows leave it out.

j_gene,len,v_gene,abundance,d_gene,CDR3aa,CDR3nt
TRBJ2-1,20,TRBV9,.,TRBD2,CASSVGSGTTIFSSYNEQFF,TGTGCCAGCAGCGTCGGTTCCGGGACTACCATTTTCAGCTCCTACAATGAGCAGTTCTTC
TRBJ1-3,18,TRBV5-1,.,.,CASSPGGVGKASGNTIYF,TGCGCCAGCAGCCCTGGGGGTGTAGGGAAGGCCTCTGGAAACACCATATATTTT
TRBJ2-7,13,TRBV28,once,.,CASSLNPPSEQYF,TGTGCCAGCAGTTTAAACCCCCCCTCCGAGCAGTACTTC
TRBJ2-1,12,TRBV5-1,.,.,CASSLEQGVQFF,TGCGCCAGCAGCTTGGAACAGGGTGTTCAGTTCTTC
TRBJ2-1,15,TRBV7-2,.,TRBD2,CASSPGRANYNEQFF,TGTGCCAGCAGCCCCGGGAGGGCCAACTACAATGAGCAGTTCTTC
TRBJ2-1,14,TRBV9,.,.,CASSARASRNEQFF,TGTGCCAGCAGCGCGAGGGCCAGCAGAAATGAGCAGTTCTTC
TRBJ1-2,15,TRBV7-9,.,.,CASSLEGRANYGYTF,TGTGCCAGCAGCTTAGAAGGACGGGCTAACTATGGCTACACCTTC
TRBJ1-3,18,TRBV6-1,.,.,CASSAVSPLGASGNTIYF,TGTGCCAGCAGTGCGGTCAGTCCTCTAGGGGCCTCTGGAAACACCATATATTTT
TRBJ2-2,13,TRBV6-5,.,.,CASNDRPTGELFF,TGTGCCAGCAACGACAGACCGACCGGGGAGCTGTTTTTT
TRBJ2-2,16,TRBV27,.,.,CASSLVVGGYTGELFF,TGTGCCAGCAGTTTAGTCGTAGGGGGATACACCGGGGAGCTGTTTTTT
TRBJ2-1,14,TRBV6-4,once,.,CASSPGLSYNEQFF,TGTGCCAGCAGCCCGGGCCTCTCCTACAATGAGCAGTTCTTC
TRBJ2-1,15,TRBV9,once,.,CASTLEARSFNEQFF,TGTGCCAGCACCCTCGAGGCGCGATCTTTCAATGAGCAGTTCTTC
TRBJ1-1,14,TRBV5-1,.,TRBD1,CASSLGTANTEAFF,TGCGCCAGCAGCCTCGGGACAGCCAACACTGAAGCTTTCTTT
TRBJ2-3,12,TRBV10-1,.,.,CASSGDADTQYF,TGCGCCAGCAGTGGGGATGCAGATACGCAGTATTTT
TRBJ1-4,12,TRBV30,.,.,CAWDQGSEKLFF,TGTGCCTGGGACCAGGGGAGTGAAAAACTGTTTTTT
TRBJ1-5,18,TRBV28,once,.,CASSFPRGTHLGNQPQHF,TGTGCCAGCAGTTTCCCCCGGGGGACCCACCTAGGCAATCAGCCCCAGCATTTT
TRBJ2-1,12,TRBV5-1,.,.,CASSLEGNEQFF,TGCGCCAGCAGCTTGGAGGGGAATGAGCAGTTCTTC
TRBJ1-2,13,TRBV5-1,.,TRBD1,CASSYLGQGGYTF,TGCGCCAGCAGCTACCTTGGACAGGGAGGCTACACCTTC
TRBJ1-1,16,TRBV5-1,.,TRBD1,CASSLEAGGMNTEAFF,TGCGCCAGCAGCTTGGAAGCAGGGGGGATGAACACTGAAGCTTTCTTT
TRBJ2-1,13,TRBV7-2,.,TRBD1,CASSFRGQNEQFF,TGTGCCAGCAGCTTCAGGGGGCAGAATGAGCAGTTCTTC
TRBJ2-1,16,TRBV5-1,.,TRBD2,CASSLGAGGGYNEQFF,TGCGCCAGCAGCTTGGGAGCGGGAGGCGGATACAATGAGCAGTTCTTC
TRBJ2-2,21,TRBV13,.,TRBD2,CASSSIPGTSGRLGNTGELFF,TGTGCCAGCAGCTCAATCCCCGGGACTAGCGGGAGGCTGGGGAACACCGGGGAGCTGTTTTTT
TRBJ1-5,15,TRBV11-2,.,.,CASSLSGSSNQPQHF,TGTGCCAGCAGCCTCTCCGGGTCTAGCAATCAGCCCCAGCATTTT
TRBJ2-7,14,TRBV19,.,TRBD1,CASSSRLGGNEQYF,TGTGCCAGTAGTAGCCGCCTAGGGGGCAACGAGCAGTACTTC
TRBJ1-1,15,TRBV28,.,.,CASSSRLGRNTEAFF,TGTGCCAGCTCGTCCCGTCTCGGGAGGAACACTGAAGCTTTCTTT
TRBJ1-1,11,TRBV20-1,.,.,CSAQGSRGAFF,TGCAGTGCACAGGGCAGCCGTGGAGCTTTCTTT
TRBJ2-4,16,TRBV5-6,.,TRBD2,CASSLLAGQAKNIQYF,TGTGCCAGCAGCTTACTAGCGGGCCAGGCCAAAAACATTCAGTACTTC
TRBJ2-7,14,TRBV18,.,.,CASSPPGESYEQYF,TGTGCCAGCTCACCGCCCGGCGAGTCCTACGAGCAGTACTTC
TRBJ2-1,14,TRBV2,once,.,CASTVEVTYNEQFF,TGTGCCAGTACGGTAGAGGTAACCTACAATGAGCAGTTCTTC
TRBJ2-5,16,TRBV7-9,.,TRBD2,CASSLTSGRNQETQYF,TGTGCCAGCAGCTTAACTAGCGGGAGGAATCAAGAGACCCAGTACTTC
TRBJ2-3,16,TRBV5-1,.,TRBD2,CASSSGLDRYTDTQYF,TGCGCCAGCAGCTCGGGACTAGACAGATACACAGATACGCAGTATTTT
TRBJ2-1,12,TRBV30,.,.,CAWLGRPNEQFF,TGTGCCTGGTTAGGACGCCCAAATGAGCAGTTCTTC
TRBJ2-6,14,TRBV19,.,.,CASLSASGANVLTF,TGTGCCAGTCTCTCGGCCTCTGGGGCCAACGTCCTGACTTTC
TRBJ2-4,17,TRBV14,.,TRBD2,CASSQLGLAGVRDIQYF,TGTGCCAGCAGCCAATTGGGACTAGCGGGAGTGAGGGACATTCAGTACTTC
TRBJ2-7,13,TRBV7-8,.,.,CASSSPLVDEQYF,TGTGCCAGCAGCTCCCCCCTCGTCGACGAGCAGTACTTC
TRBJ1-5,13,TRBV7-9,.,.,CASSDGGAQPQHF,TGTGCCAGCAGCGATGGTGGTGCTCAGCCCCAGCATTTT
TRBJ1-1,13,TRBV27,once,.,CASSLRGRPEAFF,TGTGCCAGCAGTTTGAGGGGAAGGCCTGAAGCTTTCTTT
TRBJ2-5,15,TRBV9,.,TRBD1,CASSVEARGLETQYF,TGTGCCAGCAGCGTAGAGGCCAGGGGGCTGGAGACCCAGTACTTC
TRBJ2-1,15,TRBV5-5,.,TRBD2,CASSGGLAGASEQFF,TGTGCCAGCAGCGGGGGACTAGCGGGAGCGAGTGAGCAGTTCTTC
TRBJ1-2,14,TRBV10-3,.,TRBD1,CAINYRTGESGYTF,TGTGCCATAAACTACCGGACAGGGGAGAGTGGCTACACCTTC
TRBJ2-7,12,TRBV7-9,.,.,CASSLIGYEQYF,TGTGCCAGCAGCTTAATAGGCTACGAGCAGTACTTC